This is a list of T cell receptor beta chains from one sample in a study of T cells in Graves' hyperthyroidism and ophthalmopathy. TCRdb reanalysed the multiplex PCR reads using MiXCR and keeps one entry per CDR3 protein. Counted here are roughly 700,000 distinct CDR3 sequences, roughly a third occurring once; the ten biggest clones make up roughly 30%. Sequencing was done on a sample of blood. Receptors were obtained from a woman aged 40 to 50 with Graves' hyperthyroidism. Both conserved end residues are part of each CDR3. The order of the fields is V gene, clone size, CDR3 length, J gene, D gene, CDR3 DNA, CDR3 protein. D genes are given only for firm matches. Rows give clone size only sometimes, using once, few, many, or a class for an expanded clone.

v_call: TRBV24-1; clone_size: NA; cdr3_length: 16; j_call: TRBJ2-7; d_call: NA; cdr3_nt: TGTGCCACCAGTGAATCCGGGACACCTGGGGGGAACGAGCAGTACTTC; cdr3_aa: CATSESGTPGGNEQYF
v_call: TRBV19; clone_size: many; cdr3_length: 12; j_call: TRBJ1-2; d_call: NA; cdr3_nt: TGTGCCAGTAGGAATCTTAACTATGGCTACACCTTC; cdr3_aa: CASRNLNYGYTF
v_call: TRBV24-1; clone_size: NA; cdr3_length: 12; j_call: TRBJ2-5; d_call: TRBD1; cdr3_nt: TGTGCCACCAGTGATTCCGGGACAGGGCAGTACTTC; cdr3_aa: CATSDSGTGQYF
v_call: TRBV20-1; clone_size: NA; cdr3_length: 15; j_call: TRBJ2-2; d_call: TRBD2; cdr3_nt: TGCAGTGCTAGGGGGACTAGTCGAGGAACCGGGGAGCTGTTTTTT; cdr3_aa: CSARGTSRGTGELFF
v_call: TRBV10-3; clone_size: NA; cdr3_length: 16; j_call: TRBJ1-2; d_call: NA; cdr3_nt: TGTGCCATCAGTTGGACCGGGACATACGCAAACTATGGCTACACCTTC; cdr3_aa: CAISWTGTYANYGYTF
v_call: TRBV28; clone_size: few; cdr3_length: 18; j_call: TRBJ2-2; d_call: NA; cdr3_nt: TGTGCCAGCAGTTTATGGAAGCTGGCAGAAGACAACACCGGGGAGCTGTTTTTT; cdr3_aa: CASSLWKLAEDNTGELFF
v_call: TRBV29-1; clone_size: many; cdr3_length: 14; j_call: TRBJ2-7; d_call: TRBD2; cdr3_nt: TGCAGCGTTGAGCCCCTAGCGGGGACCTACGAGCAGTACTTC; cdr3_aa: CSVEPLAGTYEQYF
v_call: TRBV29-1; clone_size: many; cdr3_length: 14; j_call: TRBJ1-1; d_call: TRBD1; cdr3_nt: TGCAGCGGAAAGACAGGGGGCTGGAGCACTGAAGCTTTCTTT; cdr3_aa: CSGKTGGWSTEAFF
v_call: TRBV10-3; clone_size: NA; cdr3_length: 14; j_call: TRBJ1-5; d_call: TRBD1; cdr3_nt: TGTGCCAGCAGTACCACAGGGGCTAATCAGCCCCAGCGTTTT; cdr3_aa: CASSTTGANQPQRF
v_call: TRBV7-8; clone_size: many; cdr3_length: 13; j_call: TRBJ2-5; d_call: TRBD1; cdr3_nt: TGTGCCAGCAGCTTAGGGACAGGAGAGACCCAGTACTTC; cdr3_aa: CASSLGTGETQYF
v_call: TRBV11-3; clone_size: many; cdr3_length: 16; j_call: TRBJ1-2; d_call: NA; cdr3_nt: TGTGCCAGCAGCTTAAGCTGGGGGGGACGGGTGTATGGCTACACCTTC; cdr3_aa: CASSLSWGGRVYGYTF
v_call: TRBV5-1; clone_size: many; cdr3_length: 13; j_call: TRBJ2-7; d_call: NA; cdr3_nt: TGCGCCAGCAGCGGCGGAGAGGGGTACGAGCAGTACTTC; cdr3_aa: CASSGGEGYEQYF
v_call: TRBV7-9; clone_size: many; cdr3_length: 12; j_call: TRBJ1-1; d_call: NA; cdr3_nt: TGTGCCGCTAAGGGGGGCGGCACTGAAGCTTTCTTT; cdr3_aa: CAAKGGGTEAFF
v_call: TRBV7-2; clone_size: many; cdr3_length: 15; j_call: TRBJ1-3; d_call: NA; cdr3_nt: TGTGCCAGCAGAAGAGGACCGACCTCTGGAAACACCATATATTTT; cdr3_aa: CASRRGPTSGNTIYF
v_call: TRBV7-2; clone_size: many; cdr3_length: 12; j_call: TRBJ1-4; d_call: NA; cdr3_nt: TGTGCCAGCAGCTTAGTCGGTGAAAAACTGTTTTTT; cdr3_aa: CASSLVGEKLFF
v_call: TRBV10-3; clone_size: NA; cdr3_length: 13; j_call: TRBJ1-6; d_call: NA; cdr3_nt: TGTGCCATCAGCGGTGGAAATAATTCACCCCTCCACTTT; cdr3_aa: CAISGGNNSPLHF
v_call: TRBV29-1; clone_size: NA; cdr3_length: 13; j_call: TRBJ2-1; d_call: TRBD1; cdr3_nt: TGCAGCGTGGCCCGGACAGGCGACAATGAGCAGTTCTTC; cdr3_aa: CSVARTGDNEQFF
v_call: TRBV7-9; clone_size: NA; cdr3_length: 14; j_call: TRBJ2-5; d_call: TRBD1; cdr3_nt: TGTGCCAGCAGCCCCCAGGGGGTAGGAGAGACCCAGTACTTC; cdr3_aa: CASSPQGVGETQYF
v_call: TRBV7-3; clone_size: NA; cdr3_length: 15; j_call: TRBJ2-3; d_call: TRBD2; cdr3_nt: TGTGCCAGCAGTAAGAGCGGGGGGCGGTCAGATACGCAGTATTTT; cdr3_aa: CASSKSGGRSDTQYF
v_call: TRBV7-9; clone_size: few; cdr3_length: 13; j_call: TRBJ2-7; d_call: NA; cdr3_nt: TGTGCCTGGAGAAGGGCGGGGTCCTACGAGCAGTACTTC; cdr3_aa: CAWRRAGSYEQYF
v_call: TRBV29-1; clone_size: many; cdr3_length: 15; j_call: TRBJ2-7; d_call: NA; cdr3_nt: TGCAGCGTTGGGCTCAGCGCCCGGGGCCGATACGAGCAGTACTTC; cdr3_aa: CSVGLSARGRYEQYF
v_call: TRBV24-1; clone_size: NA; cdr3_length: 15; j_call: TRBJ2-7; d_call: TRBD2; cdr3_nt: TGTGCCAGCAGTTACCGGACTAGCGGGGACTACGAGCAGTACTTC; cdr3_aa: CASSYRTSGDYEQYF
v_call: TRBV6-6; clone_size: NA; cdr3_length: 16; j_call: TRBJ1-5; d_call: NA; cdr3_nt: TGTGCCAGCAATCCTTTGGGGGCGGGAGCTGTTCAGCCCCAGCATTTT; cdr3_aa: CASNPLGAGAVQPQHF
v_call: TRBV7-9; clone_size: many; cdr3_length: 14; j_call: TRBJ1-1; d_call: NA; cdr3_nt: TGTGCCAGCAGCTTGGCCCGGGGGGACACTGAAGCTTTCTTT; cdr3_aa: CASSLARGDTEAFF
v_call: TRBV7-7; clone_size: few; cdr3_length: 15; j_call: TRBJ2-2; d_call: NA; cdr3_nt: TGTGCTAGCAGCTCACATACCGCGAACACCGGGGAGCTGTTTTTT; cdr3_aa: CASSSHTANTGELFF